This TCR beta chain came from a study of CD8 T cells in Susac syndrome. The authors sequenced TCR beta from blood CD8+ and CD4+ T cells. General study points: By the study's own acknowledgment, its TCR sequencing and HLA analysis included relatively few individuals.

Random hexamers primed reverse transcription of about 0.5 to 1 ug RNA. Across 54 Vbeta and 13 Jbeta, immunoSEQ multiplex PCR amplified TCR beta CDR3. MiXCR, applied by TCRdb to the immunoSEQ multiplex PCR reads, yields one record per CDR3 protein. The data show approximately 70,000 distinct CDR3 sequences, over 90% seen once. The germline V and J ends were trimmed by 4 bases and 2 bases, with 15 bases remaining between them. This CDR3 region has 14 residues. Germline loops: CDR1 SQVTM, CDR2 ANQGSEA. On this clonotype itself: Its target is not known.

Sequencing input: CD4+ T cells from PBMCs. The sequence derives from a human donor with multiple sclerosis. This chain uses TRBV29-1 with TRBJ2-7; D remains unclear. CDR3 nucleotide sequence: TGCAGCGTTGTAGGGCCCGCGAACACCTACGAGCAGTACTTC. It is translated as CSVVGPANTYEQYF.